This T cell receptor beta chain was retrieved from a study of blood T cells in healthy people across ages. A J-beta primer mix and a sample-barcoded 5' primer were used in a second PCR of about 7 to 11 cycles. Researchers report that each sample yielded at least 3 million CDR3-containing paired-end reads. TCRdb re-called the 5' RACE reads with MiXCR, one entry per CDR3 protein. The table shows more than 450,000 distinct CDR3 sequences, with roughly a quarter occurring only once. The V gene end was trimmed by 2 bases and the J gene end by 2 bases; junction bases not matched to a gene: 5. CDR1 SQVTM and CDR2 ANQGSEA come from the germline V gene. The CDR3 spans 15 residues. The same sample was also used in a study of T cells of mothers and their children. That work states: Mothers gave over 9 million TCR beta CDR3 reads each, and children 2.5 million to 3.5 million each. There were no persistent microchimeric T cell clones detected.

The specimen sequenced was blood. The sequence derives from a boy between 2 and 10 years old in good health. V is TRBV29-1 and J is TRBJ2-2; 7 bases are shared with TRBD1. The CDR3 is CSVEHRDRNTGELFF. The CDR3 nucleotides are TGCAGCGTTGAACACCGGGACAGAAACACCGGGGAGCTGTTTTTT.